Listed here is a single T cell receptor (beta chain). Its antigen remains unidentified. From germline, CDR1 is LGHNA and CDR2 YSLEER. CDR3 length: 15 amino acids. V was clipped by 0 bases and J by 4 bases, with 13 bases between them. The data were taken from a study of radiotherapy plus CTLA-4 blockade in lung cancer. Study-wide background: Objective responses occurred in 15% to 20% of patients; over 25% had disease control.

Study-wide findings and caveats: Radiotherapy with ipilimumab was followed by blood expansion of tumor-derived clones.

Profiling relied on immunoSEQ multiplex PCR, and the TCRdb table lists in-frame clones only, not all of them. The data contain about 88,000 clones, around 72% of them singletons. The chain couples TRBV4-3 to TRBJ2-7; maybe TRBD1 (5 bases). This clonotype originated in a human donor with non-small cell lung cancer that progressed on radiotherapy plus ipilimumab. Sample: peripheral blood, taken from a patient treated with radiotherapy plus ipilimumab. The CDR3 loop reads CASSQDGAPVYEQYF. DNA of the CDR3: TGCGCCAGCAGCCAAGATGGGGCCCCCGTATACGAGCAGTACTTC.